Listed below are T cell receptor beta chains from one sample, sequenced in a study of tumor-infiltrating lymphocytes in primary liver carcinoma. MiXCR, applied by TCRdb to the multiplex PCR reads, yields one record per CDR3 protein. Altogether tens of thousands of distinct CDR3 sequences are present, around 70% being singletons, with the ten largest covering roughly a fifth. The sequenced sample consisted of liver tumor tissue from sampling region 1. The receptors were sampled from a man aged 35 to 55 with primary liver carcinoma and hepatitis B virus infection. Both conserved end residues are part of each CDR3. Fields, in order: J gene, V gene, D gene, clone size, CDR3 DNA, CDR3 protein. D genes are given only for firm matches. Not every row has a clone size; where given, it reads once, few, many or a size class.

TRBJ1-1	TRBV11-1	NA	medium-sized	TGTGCCAGCAGCCTCCGGGGGAACACTGAAGCTTTCTTT	CASSLRGNTEAFF
TRBJ2-3	TRBV12-3/TRBV12-4	NA	NA	TGTGCCAGCAGTTTAATAGAAGCAGATACGCAGTATTTT	CASSLIEADTQYF
TRBJ2-4	TRBV5-1	NA	once	TGCGCCGGCAGCTTGGCCGGGGGTCAGGGTCAGAACATTCAGTACTTC	CAGSLAGGQGQNIQYF
TRBJ1-1	TRBV28	NA	many	TGTGCCAGCAGTTTACAGGGCGCTGAAGCTTTCTTT	CASSLQGAEAFF
TRBJ2-6	TRBV2	NA	once	TGTGCCAGTACATGGGGGCGGTCTGGGGCCAACGTCCTGACTTTC	CASTWGRSGANVLTF
TRBJ2-1	TRBV14	NA	NA	TGCGCCAGCAGCCTGTCCCTCCGGTGGAATGAGCAGTTCTTC	CASSLSLRWNEQFF
TRBJ2-6	TRBV6-6	NA	NA	TGTGCCAACAGTTTACAGCGAGGGGCTGGGGCCAACGTCCTGACATTC	CANSLQRGAGANVLTF
TRBJ1-3	TRBV19	NA	NA	TGTGCCAGTAGTATTCTGGGTTCGGCTGGAAACACCATATATTTT	CASSILGSAGNTIYF
TRBJ2-7	TRBV29-1	NA	NA	TGCAGCGTTGGGGAGGTTACCTACGAGCAGTACTTC	CSVGEVTYEQYF
TRBJ2-3	TRBV6-1	TRBD2	NA	TGTACCAGCGGTGAACCAGCTAGCGGGCCGTATAGGACAGATACGCAGTATTTT	CTSGEPASGPYRTDTQYF
TRBJ2-2	TRBV14	NA	NA	TGTGCCAGCAGCCCTTCCCGGCGGTCTTCGAGCACCGGGGAGCTGTTTTTT	CASSPSRRSSSTGELFF
TRBJ1-5	TRBV4-1	NA	few	TGTGCCAGCAGTTTACGCCAGGGTATAGGGCATCAGCTCCAGCATTTT	CASSLRQGIGHQLQHF
TRBJ2-3	TRBV28	NA	NA	TGTGCCAGCAGCTCCGCAGCGACTTTGATGGGAGATACGCAGTATTTT	CASSSAATLMGDTQYF
TRBJ2-1	TRBV6-6	NA	NA	TGTACCAGCACTTACATGATTAGCATTGATAGTGAGCAGTTCTTC	CTSTYMISIDSEQFF
TRBJ2-1	TRBV4-1	NA	NA	TGCGCCAGTAGCCAAGAAAACAATGAGCAGCTCTTC	CASSQENNEQLF
TRBJ1-1	TRBV6-5	NA	NA	TGTGCCAGCAGTTGCTCAGGGCTGGAAAGTGAAGCTTTCTTT	CASSCSGLESEAFF
TRBJ2-7	TRBV5-4	NA	many	TGTGCCAGCAGCTTCGGCGGTAGACTCGGCTCCTACGAGCAGTACTTC	CASSFGGRLGSYEQYF
TRBJ2-7	TRBV10-3	TRBD1	NA	TGTGTCATTCCTACCGGGACAGGGTTTTACGAGCAGTACTTC	CVIPTGTGFYEQYF
TRBJ2-7	TRBV6-6	NA	NA	TGTGCCTGCAGTGGGGGACACACAGGGCATTTCGAGCAGTACTTC	CACSGGHTGHFEQYF
TRBJ2-5	TRBV6-6	TRBD1	many	TGTGCCAGCAGACGACAGGGGATACCACAGACCCAGTACTTC	CASRRQGIPQTQYF
TRBJ2-3	TRBV11-2	NA	NA	TGTGCCGGAGGGGCACAGAAGCCCTCAGATACGCAGTATTTT	CAGGAQKPSDTQYF
TRBJ2-3	TRBV2	NA	NA	TGTGCCACCAGTCTAGCGGATACGCAGTATTTT	CATSLADTQYF
TRBJ1-4	TRBV2	TRBD1	NA	TGTGCCAGCAGTGACTCGGACAGGCGAATATATGGTAATGAAAAACTGTTTTTT	CASSDSDRRIYGNEKLFF
TRBJ2-2	TRBV10-2	NA	NA	TGCGCCAGCAGTGAAATCCCGGGAGTGGGGGACACCGGGGAGCTGTTTTTT	CASSEIPGVGDTGELFF